These T cell receptor beta chains were read from a single sample in a study of post-analysis software for immune sequencing data. TCRdb fed the PCR reads into MiXCR, producing one record per CDR3 protein. The data contain approximately 180,000 distinct CDR3 sequences, approximately 30% of them singletons. The sample was blood. The receptor set was obtained from a girl between 5 and 17 years old with multiple sclerosis. Each CDR3 is given without its conserved first and last residue. D genes are given only for firm matches.

d_call j_call v_call cdr3_aa
TRBD1 TRBJ1-4 TRBV4-1 ASSQPTGGKEKLF
TRBD2 TRBJ2-1 TRBV12-3/TRBV12-4 ASSSLRLAGLDEQF
TRBD1 TRBJ2-1 TRBV20-1 SAAGPDRGGNEQF
. TRBJ2-5 TRBV7-2 ANSDRGGKTYEQY
TRBD1 TRBJ2-3 TRBV7-2 ASSPTGGGTDTQY
. TRBJ2-2 TRBV7-2 ASSSVGTGELF
. TRBJ1-4 TRBV7-9 ASSSRRRGALNEKLF
. TRBJ1-5 TRBV21-1 ASRNRVQPQH
TRBD1 TRBJ1-1 TRBV5-1 ASRFQGGTEAF
. TRBJ1-5 TRBV12-3/TRBV12-4 ASSSSTYQPQH
TRBD1 TRBJ2-3 TRBV28 ASSAGGPGTDTQY
TRBD1 TRBJ1-2 TRBV7-6 ASNLRDSESYGYA
. TRBJ1-1 TRBV28 ASTRVTEAF
. TRBJ2-1 TRBV5-1 ASSPFGRGVDEQF
TRBD1 TRBJ2-1 TRBV12-3/TRBV12-4 AILSRGLFMDEQF
TRBD1 TRBJ1-2 TRBV4-1 ASSQEQGGYGYT
TRBD2 TRBJ2-3 TRBV12-3/TRBV12-4 ASRKGRGGGLSDTQY
. TRBJ1-2 TRBV7-3 ASSLTPGARGGYT
TRBD1 TRBJ1-1 TRBV29-1 SVGYRGYTEAF
. TRBJ2-7 TRBV4-1 ASSQVENPSYEQY
. TRBJ2-5 TRBV20-1 SARDSGGTPAWETQY
. TRBJ1-6 TRBV5-1 ASSLDRANSPLH
TRBD2 TRBJ2-1 TRBV20-1 SVVSGRAYNEQF
TRBD2 TRBJ2-1 TRBV20-1 SARRLAMSSYNEQF
. TRBJ1-2 TRBV4-1 AGSQPWKGSRNYGYT
. TRBJ1-5 TRBV7-9 ASSSGRTAHNQPQH
. TRBJ1-2 TRBV9 ASSYGGHTMDYGYT
. TRBJ2-4 TRBV12-3/TRBV12-4 ASTLNTENIQY
. TRBJ2-7 TRBV12-3/TRBV12-4 ASSLSVGAGEQY